A single T cell receptor beta chain is shown here with its context. Its antigen remains unidentified. The sample originates from a study of shared clonotypes between healthy human individuals. In the study overall: Contributing individuals were a couple of females and a few males aged 18 to 49.

An assay was performed, and its level was deep. The assay was immunoSEQ multiplex PCR, and TCRdb's table has in-frame clones only and misses some. Among 2 million to 3 million clones listed, more than 85% were seen once. This CDR3 has 18 amino acids. Germline V gene sequence: CDR1 GTSNPN, CDR2 SVGIG (reference sequence). Trimming took 2 bases from V and 4 from J, leaving 26 bases between them. Whole-study findings and limits: Large depth notwithstanding, sorted-subset sequencing proved incomplete by rarefaction. Of the naive CD4 clonotypes, about 5% were shared across a handful of donors.

The sequenced sample consisted of naive CD4+ T cells from PBMCs. Subset in this sample: CD45RA+ positively selected. The J gene is TRBJ1-2, the V gene TRBV30; no definite D call. This sequence was found in a man younger than 35 in good health. Some clones in this sample may be carry-over from other donors' samples. The CDR3 is CAWSTQLIGRPQLYGYTF. As DNA, the CDR3 is TGTGCCTGGAGTACCCAACTCATTGGGAGGCCTCAACTCTATGGCTACACCTTC. Full variable domain (remainder filled in from reference TRBV30 and TRBJ1-2): SQTIHQWPATLVQPVGSPLSLECTVEGTSNPNLYWYRQAAGRGLQLLFYSVGIGQISSEVPQNLSASRPQDRQFILSSKKLLLSDSGFYLCAWSTQLIGRPQLYGYTFGSGTRLTVV.